This section outlines one T cell receptor (beta chain) sequence together with its context. Antigen: not known. Libraries for TCR beta were made by quantitative 5'-RACE with molecular barcodes. TCRdb ran MiXCR on the 5' RACE reads and lists one entry per CDR3 protein. The data hold hundreds of thousands of distinct CDR3 sequences, with about an eighth observed a single time. These data come from a study of CD8 T cells in ankylosing spondylitis. Study outcomes and limitations: Significant enrichment of disease-linked clones was reportedly seen in matched ankylosing spondylitis synovial fluid. Reactive arthritis synovial fluid and blood previously showed some of these motif variants. Disease-linked clones displayed a CD8+ phenotype and appeared relatively rarely in peripheral blood. Roughly eight highly homologous variants formed a TCR beta motif that appeared characteristic of ankylosing spondylitis blood.

There are 17 residues in the CDR3. Trimming took off 0 bases at V and 0 bases at J, with 13 bases between the two ends. CDR1 and CDR2 (germline): MNHEY, SVGEGT. The chain recombines TRBV6-2 or TRBV6-3 with TRBJ2-3; D assignment may be TRBD1 or TRBD2 (5 bases each). The sequenced sample consisted of blood, either unsorted or a sorted T cell fraction (not recorded which). This receptor was identified in a male donor with ankylosing spondylitis. This chain's CDR3 is CASSYSRGQSSTDTQYF. CDR3 nucleotides: TGTGCCAGCAGTTACTCGAGGGGCCAATCTAGCACAGATACGCAGTATTTT.